These T cell receptor beta chains were read from a single sample in a study of human T cells and chemical hapten exposure. A single record per CDR3 protein comes from TCRdb applying MiXCR to the RACE reads. The table lists some 60,000 distinct CDR3 sequences, over 9% of them singletons. The starting material was whole blood, obtained in connection with sensitization to the hapten diphenylcyclopropenone (DPC). Receptor source: a woman between 35 and 50 years old with alopecia areata. Some clones in this sample may be carry-over from other donors' samples. Each CDR3 is given with its conserved first and last residue. The D gene is left open where the match is weak. The size of a clone is reported for some rows only, either as once, few or many, or as a class for expanded clones.

size: many
D: -
length: 14
V: TRBV3-1
J: TRBJ1-2
CDR3: CASSQPGGMNGYTF
DNA: TGTGCCAGCAGCCAACCCGGTGGGATGAATGGCTACACCTTC

size: many
D: TRBD1
length: 15
V: TRBV28
J: TRBJ1-1
CDR3: CASSPAGGLNTEAFF
DNA: TGTGCCAGCAGTCCGGCAGGGGGTTTGAACACTGAAGCTTTCTTT

size: many
D: TRBD1
length: 15
V: TRBV24-1
J: TRBJ2-7
CDR3: CATSEDGTGRYEQYF
DNA: TGTGCCACCAGTGAAGATGGGACAGGGAGATACGAGCAGTACTTC

size: -
D: -
length: 15
V: TRBV6-2/TRBV6-3
J: TRBJ2-1
CDR3: CASKGRITTYNEQFF
DNA: TGTGCCAGCAAGGGCAGGATTACGACCTACAATGAGCAGTTCTTC

size: -
D: TRBD1
length: 16
V: TRBV6-5
J: TRBJ1-5
CDR3: CASRPMTGTTKPAQHF
DNA: TGTGCCAGCAGACCTATGACAGGGACCACTAAACCGGCCCAGCATTTT

size: many
D: TRBD2
length: 14
V: TRBV28
J: TRBJ2-3
CDR3: CASSLTSGADTQYF
DNA: TGTGCCAGCAGTTTGACTAGCGGGGCAGATACGCAGTATTTT

size: few
D: -
length: 18
V: TRBV6-2/TRBV6-3
J: TRBJ2-7
CDR3: CASSPRQSRNTGRGEQYF
DNA: TGTGCCAGCAGTCCCCGACAATCCCGGAACACGGGTCGGGGCGAGCAGTACTTC

size: few
D: -
length: 17
V: TRBV4-2
J: TRBJ2-5
CDR3: CASSLTTTSRVAETQYF
DNA: TGTGCCAGCAGCCTGACGACTACTTCCAGGGTGGCAGAGACCCAGTACTTC

size: -
D: -
length: 15
V: TRBV30
J: TRBJ1-4
CDR3: CAWDRERAPGEKLFF
DNA: TGTGCCTGGGACAGAGAAAGGGCCCCTGGTGAAAAACTGTTTTTT

size: few
D: -
length: 16
V: TRBV4-1
J: TRBJ2-7
CDR3: CASSQERLAPSYEQYF
DNA: TGCGCCAGCAGCCAAGAACGTCTGGCGCCTTCCTACGAGCAGTACTTC

size: large
D: TRBD1
length: 12
V: TRBV6-6
J: TRBJ1-1
CDR3: CASHRGGTEAFF
DNA: TGTGCCAGCCACAGGGGTGGCACTGAAGCTTTCTTT

size: -
D: -
length: 15
V: TRBV7-2
J: TRBJ2-1
CDR3: CASSLYRGRNNEQFF
DNA: TGTGCCAGCAGCTTATACCGGGGACGGAACAATGAGCAGTTCTTC

size: -
D: -
length: 9
V: TRBV7-9
J: TRBJ1-1
CDR3: CASSSEAFF
DNA: TGTGCCAGCAGCTCCGAAGCTTTCTTT

size: many
D: -
length: 15
V: TRBV12-3/TRBV12-4
J: TRBJ1-2
CDR3: CASTIRGGTPSGYTF
DNA: TGTGCCAGCACTATCAGGGGAGGGACACCCTCTGGCTACACCTTC

size: few
D: -
length: 15
V: TRBV7-3
J: TRBJ2-2
CDR3: CASSLGRRNTGELFF
DNA: TGTGCCAGCAGCTTGGGGAGGAGGAACACCGGGGAGCTGTTTTTT

size: -
D: -
length: 13
V: TRBV28
J: TRBJ2-7
CDR3: CASMRRFPYEQYF
DNA: TGTGCCAGCATGAGGCGTTTCCCCTACGAGCAGTACTTC

size: -
D: -
length: 15
V: TRBV15
J: TRBJ1-5
CDR3: CATSRTGGSYQPQHF
DNA: TGTGCCACCAGCAGGACGGGGGGGAGTTATCAGCCCCAGCATTTT

size: many
D: -
length: 13
V: TRBV30
J: TRBJ1-6
CDR3: CAWSVGRNSPLHF
DNA: TGTGCCTGGAGTGTAGGCCGGAATTCACCCCTCCACTTT

size: many
D: -
length: 14
V: TRBV19
J: TRBJ1-5
CDR3: CASIRSYSNQPQHF
DNA: TGTGCCAGCATCAGGAGTTATAGCAATCAGCCCCAGCATTTT

size: many
D: -
length: 15
V: TRBV3-1
J: TRBJ1-3
CDR3: CASSQFPGSGNTIYF
DNA: TGTGCCAGCAGCCAGTTTCCGGGTTCTGGAAACACCATATATTTT

size: many
D: -
length: 17
V: TRBV11-2
J: TRBJ2-3
CDR3: CASSLVTWSPATDTQYF
DNA: TGTGCCAGCAGCTTAGTGACCTGGAGCCCTGCAACAGATACGCAGTATTTT

size: many
D: -
length: 13
V: TRBV11-2
J: TRBJ2-2
CDR3: CASSPLGGGELFF
DNA: TGTGCCAGCAGCCCCCTGGGCGGCGGGGAGCTGTTTTTT

size: -
D: -
length: 14
V: TRBV28
J: TRBJ2-5
CDR3: CASSLAASTETRYF
DNA: TGTGCCAGCAGTTTAGCGGCCTCCACAGAGACCCGGTACTTC

size: -
D: -
length: 13
V: TRBV2
J: TRBJ2-5
CDR3: CASSQRSPETQYF
DNA: TGTGCCAGCAGCCAACGTTCCCCCGAGACCCAGTACTTC

size: many
D: -
length: 13
V: TRBV6-2/TRBV6-3
J: TRBJ2-5
CDR3: CASGDGGTTTQYF
DNA: TGTGCCAGCGGGGATGGGGGAACAACGACCCAGTACTTC

size: many
D: -
length: 11
V: TRBV7-2
J: TRBJ1-1
CDR3: CASSPGQKAFF
DNA: TGTGCCAGCAGCCCCGGACAGAAAGCTTTCTTT

size: few
D: TRBD1
length: 13
V: TRBV28
J: TRBJ1-1
CDR3: CASSRRDRGKAFF
DNA: TGTGCCAGCAGCCGCCGGGACAGGGGGAAAGCTTTCTTT

size: -
D: -
length: 15
V: TRBV5-5
J: TRBJ2-4
CDR3: CASSLGSVAKNIQYF
DNA: TGTGCCAGCAGCTTGGGCAGCGTAGCCAAAAACATTCAGTACTTC

size: many
D: -
length: 13
V: TRBV12-3/TRBV12-4
J: TRBJ2-7
CDR3: CASSLLEGTEQYF
DNA: TGTGCCAGCAGTTTACTTGAGGGCACCGAGCAGTACTTC

size: few
D: TRBD2
length: 16
V: TRBV7-9
J: TRBJ2-1
CDR3: CASSLGPGLALYEQFF
DNA: TGTGCCAGCAGCCTCGGACCGGGACTAGCGTTATATGAGCAGTTCTTC

size: -
D: -
length: 12
V: TRBV7-2
J: TRBJ1-2
CDR3: CASSLASYGYTF
DNA: TGTGCCAGCAGCTTGGCATCCTATGGCTACACCTTC

size: many
D: -
length: 15
V: TRBV20-1
J: TRBJ1-2
CDR3: CSARDRSRSNYGYTF
DNA: TGCAGTGCTAGAGATCGTTCCAGAAGTAACTATGGCTACACCTTC

size: -
D: TRBD1
length: 14
V: TRBV18
J: TRBJ2-7
CDR3: CASSPPGQPYEQYF
DNA: TGTGCCAGCTCACCACCGGGACAGCCGTACGAGCAGTACTTC

size: -
D: -
length: 8
V: TRBV10-1
J: TRBJ1-2
CDR3: CASKDGPF
DNA: TGCGCCAGCAAGGACGGTCCTTTC

size: -
D: -
length: 15
V: TRBV5-1
J: TRBJ1-2
CDR3: CASSPPGRGPYGYTF
DNA: TGCGCCAGCAGCCCACCGGGACGAGGACCCTATGGCTACACCTTC